This TCR beta chain was captured by sequencing in a study of blood T cell repertoires in COVID-19. Study in general: COVID-19 samples collected from the United States, Italy and Spain covered acute and convalescent phases. In each case, the material was cDNA or gDNA derived from T cells, B-cell-depleted T cells, or PBMCs.

Per the original methods: Nucleated cell counts were estimated from reference gene primer amplification. This table comes from immunoSEQ multiplex PCR, and its TCRdb copy is limited to in-frame clones, with some not included. The V and J calls and clone size were taken over from that table, and D and trimming were inferred from the DNA. Found here are under 200,000 clones, 84% of them singletons; the top ten hold 7.5% to 8%. The V end lost 2 bases, the J end lost 7 bases, and 7 bases lay between the germline ends. The germline V gene encodes CDR1 MNHNS and CDR2 SASEGT. The CDR3 has 12 amino acids. Worth noting for this clone: Distinct nucleotide sequences in the sample also encode this CDR3.

This clonotype originated in a man aged 35 to 55 who had recovered from COVID-19. Sequencing was done on a sample of peripheral blood. J is TRBJ2-3 and V is TRBV6-1; D possibly corresponds to TRBD2 (5 bases). CDR3 sequence reads: CASSETSYTQYF. Written as DNA, the CDR3 is TGTGCCAGCAGTGAAACTAGTTATACGCAGTATTTT.